This T cell receptor (beta chain) was documented in a study of shared clonotypes between healthy human individuals. Study as a whole: The donor pool was made up of two women and three men aged 18 to 49.

This clone was found once. The CDR3 runs 14 residues. Trimming pared 2 bases from V and 1 base from J, leaving 6 bases between. Germline CDR1 is MNHNS and CDR2 is SASEGT. Assay runs were performed at deep level. Only in-frame clones appear in the TCRdb table, and some are missing; sequencing was by immunoSEQ multiplex PCR. The sample lists around 500,000 clones; 70% to 80% were seen once. This sequence was found in a woman between 40 and 50 years old in good health. Some clones in this sample may be carry-over from other donors' samples. The sample consisted of PBMCs. This sequence joins TRBV6-1 and TRBJ1-3; D remains unclear. The CDR3 loop reads CASSEPGSGNTIYF. Here the CDR3 DNA reads TGTGCCAGCAGTGAACCCGGGTCTGGAAACACCATATATTTT.